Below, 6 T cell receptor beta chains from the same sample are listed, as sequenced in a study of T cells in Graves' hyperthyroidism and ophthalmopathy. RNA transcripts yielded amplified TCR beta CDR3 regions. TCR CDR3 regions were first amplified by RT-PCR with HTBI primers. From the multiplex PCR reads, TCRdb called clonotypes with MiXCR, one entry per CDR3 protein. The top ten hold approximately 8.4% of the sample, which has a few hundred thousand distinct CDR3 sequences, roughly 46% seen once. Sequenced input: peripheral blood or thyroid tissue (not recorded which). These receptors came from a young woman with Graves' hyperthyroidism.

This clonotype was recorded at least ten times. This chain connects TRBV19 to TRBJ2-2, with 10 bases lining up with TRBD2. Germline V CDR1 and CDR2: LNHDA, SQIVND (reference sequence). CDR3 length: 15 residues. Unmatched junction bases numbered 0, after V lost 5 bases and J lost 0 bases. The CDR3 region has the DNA TGTGCCAGTAGTGGACTAGCGGCGAACACCGGGGAGCTGTTTTTT. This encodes CASSGLAANTGELFF.

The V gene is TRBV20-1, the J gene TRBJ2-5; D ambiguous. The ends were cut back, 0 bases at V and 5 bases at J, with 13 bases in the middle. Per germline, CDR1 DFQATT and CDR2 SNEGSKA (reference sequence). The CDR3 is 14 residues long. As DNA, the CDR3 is TGCAGTGCTAGAGATGGCGGCCTAACGGAGACCCAGTACTTC. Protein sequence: CSARDGGLTETQYF.

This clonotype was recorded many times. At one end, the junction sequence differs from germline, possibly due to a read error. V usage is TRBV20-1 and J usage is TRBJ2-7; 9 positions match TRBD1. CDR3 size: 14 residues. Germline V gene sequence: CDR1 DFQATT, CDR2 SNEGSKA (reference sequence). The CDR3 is CSARAGTGPYEQYF. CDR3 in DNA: TGCAGTGCGAGAGCCGGGACAGGGCCCTACGAGCAGTACTTC.

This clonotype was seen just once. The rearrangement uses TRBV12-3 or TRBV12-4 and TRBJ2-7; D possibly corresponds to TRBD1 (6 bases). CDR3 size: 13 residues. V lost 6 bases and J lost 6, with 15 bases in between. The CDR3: CASSRVGAGEQYF. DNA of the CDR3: TGTGCCAGCAGCCGGGTGGGGGCCGGCGAGCAGTACTTC.

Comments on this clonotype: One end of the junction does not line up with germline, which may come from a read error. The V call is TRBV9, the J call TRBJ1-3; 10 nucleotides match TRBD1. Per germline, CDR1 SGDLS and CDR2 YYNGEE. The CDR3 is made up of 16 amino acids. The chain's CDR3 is CASSVGGQGIGNAIYF. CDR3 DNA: TGTGCAAGCAGCGTAGGGGGACAGGGGATTGGAAACGCCATATATTTT.

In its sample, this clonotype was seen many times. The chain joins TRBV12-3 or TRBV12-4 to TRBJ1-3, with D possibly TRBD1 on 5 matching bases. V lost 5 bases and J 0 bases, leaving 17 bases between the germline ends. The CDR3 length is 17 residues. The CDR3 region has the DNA TGTGCCAGCAGTAGTAGCAGGACATTAAACTCTGGAAACACCATATATTTT. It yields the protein CASSSSRTLNSGNTIYF.